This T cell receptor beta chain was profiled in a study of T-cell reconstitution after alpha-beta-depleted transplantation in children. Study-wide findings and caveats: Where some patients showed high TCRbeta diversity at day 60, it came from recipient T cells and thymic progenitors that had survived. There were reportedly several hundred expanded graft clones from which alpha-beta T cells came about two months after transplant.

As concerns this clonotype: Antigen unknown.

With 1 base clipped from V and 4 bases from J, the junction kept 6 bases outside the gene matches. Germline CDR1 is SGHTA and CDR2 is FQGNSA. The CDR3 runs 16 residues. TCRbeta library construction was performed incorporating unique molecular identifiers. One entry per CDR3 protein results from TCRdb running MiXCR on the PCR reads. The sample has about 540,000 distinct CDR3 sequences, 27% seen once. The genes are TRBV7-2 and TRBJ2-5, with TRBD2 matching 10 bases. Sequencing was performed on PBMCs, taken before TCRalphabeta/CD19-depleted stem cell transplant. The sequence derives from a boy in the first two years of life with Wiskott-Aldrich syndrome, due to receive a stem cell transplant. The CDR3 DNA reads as TGTGCCAGCAGCTTAGTGGGGACTAGCGTGGGAGAGACCCAGTACTTC. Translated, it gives CASSLVGTSVGETQYF.